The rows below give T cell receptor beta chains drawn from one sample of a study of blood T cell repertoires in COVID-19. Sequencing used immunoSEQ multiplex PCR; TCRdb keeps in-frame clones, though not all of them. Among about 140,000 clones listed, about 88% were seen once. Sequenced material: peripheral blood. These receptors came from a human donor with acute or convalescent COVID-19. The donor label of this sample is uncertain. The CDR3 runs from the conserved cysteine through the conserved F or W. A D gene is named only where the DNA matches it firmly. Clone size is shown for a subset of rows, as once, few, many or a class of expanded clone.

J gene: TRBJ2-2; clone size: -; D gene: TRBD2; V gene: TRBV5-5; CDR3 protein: CASSRSGLGYTGELFF; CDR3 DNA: TGTGCCAGCAGCCGATCGGGACTAGGTTACACCGGGGAGCTGTTTTTT
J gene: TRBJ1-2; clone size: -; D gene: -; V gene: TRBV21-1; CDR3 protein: CASSKGRTGPNTNYGYTF; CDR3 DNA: TGTGCCAGCAGCAAGGGCCGGACAGGTCCCAATACTAACTATGGCTACACCTTC
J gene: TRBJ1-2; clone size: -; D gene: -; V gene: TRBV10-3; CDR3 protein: CAISESRVDYGYTF; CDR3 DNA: TGTGCCATCAGTGAGTCTCGAGTGGACTATGGCTACACCTTC
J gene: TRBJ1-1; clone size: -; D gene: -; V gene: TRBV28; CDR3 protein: CASSIRRENTEAFF; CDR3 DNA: TGTGCCAGCAGTATTCGCAGGGAAAACACTGAAGCTTTCTTT
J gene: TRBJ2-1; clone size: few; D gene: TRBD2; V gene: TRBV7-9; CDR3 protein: CASTERRFAGGRNEQFF; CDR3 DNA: TGTGCCAGCACAGAAAGGAGGTTCGCGGGAGGGCGTAATGAGCAGTTCTTC
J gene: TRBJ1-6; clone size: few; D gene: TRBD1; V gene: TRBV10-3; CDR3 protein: CAISEAGGSNSPLHF; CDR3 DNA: TGTGCCATCAGTGAGGCAGGGGGCAGTAACTCACCCCTCCACTTT
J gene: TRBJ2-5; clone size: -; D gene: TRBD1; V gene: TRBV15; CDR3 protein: CATSRGDRRGLGETQYF; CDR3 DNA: TGTGCCACCAGCAGAGGCGACAGAAGGGGGCTAGGGGAGACCCAGTACTTC
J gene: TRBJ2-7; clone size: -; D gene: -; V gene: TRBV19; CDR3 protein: CASSMQGGGTYEQYF; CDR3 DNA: TGTGCCAGTAGTATGCAGGGCGGTGGTACGTACGAGCAGTACTTC
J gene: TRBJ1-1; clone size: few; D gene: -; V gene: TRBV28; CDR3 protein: CASSLQGRAEAFF; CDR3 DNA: TGTGCCAGCAGTTTACAAGGGCGGGCTGAAGCTTTCTTT
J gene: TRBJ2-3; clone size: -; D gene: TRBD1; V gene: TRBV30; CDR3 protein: CASRDRGTDTQYF; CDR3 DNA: TGTGCCTCCCGGGACAGGGGAACAGATACGCAGTATTTT
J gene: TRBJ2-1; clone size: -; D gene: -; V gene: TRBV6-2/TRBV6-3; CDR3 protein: CASSAANSDNEQFF; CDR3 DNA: TGTGCCAGCAGTGCCGCGAACAGTGACAATGAGCAGTTCTTC
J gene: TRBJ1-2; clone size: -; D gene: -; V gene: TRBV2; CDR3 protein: CASSVEGSGYTF; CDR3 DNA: TGTGCCAGCAGTGTTGAGGGAAGCGGCTACACCTTC
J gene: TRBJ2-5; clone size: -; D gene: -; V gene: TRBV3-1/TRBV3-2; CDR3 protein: CASSQDPNPLQETQYF; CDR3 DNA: TGTGCCAGCAGCCAAGACCCCAACCCCCTACAAGAGACCCAGTACTTC
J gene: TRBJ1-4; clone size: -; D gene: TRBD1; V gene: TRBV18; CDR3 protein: CASSRNPGQAHEKLFF; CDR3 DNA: TGTGCCAGCTCACGAAATCCGGGACAGGCCCATGAAAAACTGTTTTTT
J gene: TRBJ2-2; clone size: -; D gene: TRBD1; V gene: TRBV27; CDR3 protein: CASSPGQGRGPGELFF; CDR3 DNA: TGTGCCAGCAGTCCTGGACAGGGTAGGGGGCCCGGGGAGCTGTTTTTT
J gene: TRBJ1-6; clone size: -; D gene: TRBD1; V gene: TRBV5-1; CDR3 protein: CASSLGTGDSPLHF; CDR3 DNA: TGCGCCAGCAGCCTCGGGACAGGGGATTCACCCCTCCACTTT
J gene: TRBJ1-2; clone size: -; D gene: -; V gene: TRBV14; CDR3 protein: CASSPSRDYGYTF; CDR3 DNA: TGTGCCAGCAGCCCTTCGAGGGACTATGGCTACACCTTC